Shown below are 7 T cell receptor beta chains from a single sample sequenced in a study of identical twins. TCRdb analysed the 5' RACE reads with MiXCR anew, one entry per CDR3 protein. The data hold fewer than 900,000 distinct CDR3 sequences, with less than 25% observed a single time. The same sample was also studied in work on T cells expressing NK-cell markers.

The sequenced sample was PBMCs. These receptors were obtained from a woman between 18 and 29 years old in good health.

There are a few counts of this clonotype. The CDR3 protein is CAISEGARGAYEQYF. CDR3 coding DNA: TGTGCCATCAGTGAGGGTGCCAGGGGAGCCTACGAGCAGTACTTC. The J gene is TRBJ2-7, the V gene TRBV10-3; tentative D call: TRBD1 (6 bases). The germline V and J ends were trimmed by 2 bases and 2 bases, with 13 bases remaining between them. Germline lookup yields CDR1 ENHRY and CDR2 SYGVKD. This CDR3 is built from 15 residues.

There are a few counts of this clonotype. The V and J genes are TRBV7-9 and TRBJ2-7; no definite D call. The CDR3 length is 10 residues. The germline V gene encodes CDR1 SEHNR and CDR2 FQNEAQ (reference sequence). Trimming pared 8 bases from V and 6 bases from J, leaving 8 bases between. The CDR3 DNA sequence: TGTGCCAGCGAATGTATCGAGCAGTACTTC. Translation: CASECIEQYF.

V is TRBV7-8 and J is TRBJ2-3, with D uncertain. From germline, CDR1 is SGHVS and CDR2 FQNEAQ. V lost 5 bases and J 4 bases, leaving 13 bases between the germline ends. The CDR3 sequence is 14 residues long. CDR3 in DNA: TGTGCCAGCAGCGAGGTATCTCTGGCAGATACGCAGTATTTT. Amino acids: CASSEVSLADTQYF.

With respect to this clonotype: At one end the junction does not follow the germline gene, possibly because of a read error. The chain employs TRBV20-1 and TRBJ2-1; a weak D match, TRBD2 (6 bases). Per germline, CDR1 DFQATT and CDR2 SNEGSKA (reference sequence). The CDR3 contains 14 residues. The CDR3 DNA follows: TGCAGTGCTAGGTATACCTACGGGGGAGGTGAGCATTTCTTC. It translates to CSARYTYGGGEHFF.

The CDR3: CASSQPRQGGRQYF. CDR3 coding DNA: TGTGCCAGCAGCCAACCCAGACAGGGGGGTCGGCAGTACTTC. The chain recombines TRBV3-1 with TRBJ2-7; 9 bases map to TRBD1. CDR3 length: 14 amino acids. The V gene's germline CDR1 is LGHDT and CDR2 YNNKEL (reference sequence). V lost 2 bases, J lost 9 bases, and 8 bases stayed unmatched.

This chain links TRBV12-3 or TRBV12-4 with TRBJ1-1; D remains unclear. Trimming removed 11 bases from V and 0 bases from J, with 10 bases in between. The length of the CDR3 is 12 residues. CDR3 region: CASGTVNTEAFF. As DNA, the CDR3 is TGTGCCTCCGGAACGGTGAACACTGAAGCTTTCTTT.

V usage is TRBV20-1 and J usage is TRBJ2-7, with D perhaps being TRBD1 or TRBD2 (5 bases each). Germline V gene lookup returns CDR1 DFQATT and CDR2 SNEGSKA (reference sequence). V dropped 6 bases and J dropped 2 bases, with 14 bases sitting between them. CDR3 length equals 13 residues. The CDR3 spells CSAKGWGPYEQYF. For the CDR3, the DNA is TGCAGTGCCAAAGGTTGGGGACCCTACGAGCAGTACTTC.